The 26 T cell receptor beta chains below come from one sample, sequenced in a study of post-analysis software for immune sequencing data. Findings and limits, study-wide: Patients had higher frequencies than controls of four to six TRBV segments, including TRBV5-6, TRBV5-1 and TRBV20-1.

No antigen has been identified for these receptors. Unique molecular identifiers were built into the TCR beta cDNA libraries. TCRdb independently ran MiXCR on the PCR reads; one entry per CDR3 protein. The table records 350,000 to 500,000 distinct CDR3 sequences, over 30% of them present only once. Sequencing was performed on blood. These receptors all come from a girl aged 2-15 years with multiple sclerosis.

Comment on this clonotype: Compared with germline, one end of the junction differs, possibly owing to a read error. V and J are TRBV2 and TRBJ2-2, with D possibly TRBD1 on 6 matching bases. Germline CDR1 is SNHLY and CDR2 is FYNNEI. This CDR3 contains 15 residues. This chain's CDR3 is CASSEAGVNTGELFF. In DNA form, the CDR3 reads TGTGCCAGCAGTGAGGCAGGGGTAAACACCGGGGAGCTTTTTTTT.

The CDR3 bases are TGCAGTGCTAGCCCCTGGGGGGCAGGTCAGCCCCAGCATTTT. This gives the protein CSASPWGAGQPQHF. This chain connects TRBV20-1 to TRBJ1-5, with D perhaps TRBD1 (6 bases). This CDR3 is built from 14 residues. Germline CDR1 DFQATT, CDR2 SNEGSKA (reference sequence). The V gene lost 3 bases and the J gene lost 6 bases, with 15 bases spanning the gap.

Comments on this clonotype: Its ends do not fully match the called genes, so a read error is possible. In nucleotides, the CDR3 is TGTGTCAGCAGTCACCCGAGGGAGACCCAGTACTTC. Its translation is CVSSHPRETQYF. V and J are TRBV12-3 or TRBV12-4 and TRBJ2-5; D not certain. The CDR3 covers 12 residues.

The chain recombines TRBV7-6 with TRBJ1-2; perhaps TRBD1 as D (5 bases). The V end lost 3 bases, the J end lost 1 base, and 15 bases lay between the germline ends. CDR1 SGHVS and CDR2 FNYEAQ come from the germline V gene. The CDR3 length is 16 residues. The CDR3 region has the DNA TGTGCCAGCAGCTTGGGGCAGGGCGGGGATAACTATGGCTACACCTTC. Translated: CASSLGQGGDNYGYTF.

This clonotype turned up a few times. V gene TRBV29-1 combines with J gene TRBJ2-7; either TRBD1 or TRBD2 may supply D (5 bases each). Looked up from germline, CDR1 is SQVTM and CDR2 is ANQGSEA. V dropped 6 bases and J dropped 4 bases, with 13 bases sitting between them. The length of the CDR3 is 12 residues. CDR3 DNA sequence: TGCAGCGTGTTCCGGGACGGGTACGAGCAGTACTTC. Encoded protein: CSVFRDGYEQYF.

The J gene is TRBJ1-1, the V gene TRBV7-2; TRBD1 matches at 10 bases. This CDR3 comprises 16 residues. CDR1 and CDR2 (germline): SGHTA, FQGNSA. V trimming: 5 bases; J trimming: 4 bases; junction bases outside the gene matches: 10. CDR3 region: CASSPQGTGAGTEAFF. Written as DNA, the CDR3 is TGTGCCAGCAGCCCTCAAGGGACAGGGGCGGGCACTGAAGCTTTCTTT.

This clonotype was detected a few times. The genes are TRBV27 and TRBJ2-5; the D gene is possibly TRBD2 (7 bases). Near its end, the DNA agrees better with TRBJ2-7, so the J call may be wrong. In germline, CDR1 is MNHEY, CDR2 SMNVEV (reference sequence). CDR3 length: 15 amino acids. The CDR3 nucleotides read TGTGCCAGCAGTTTATCGACGGGGGGCCTTGCCGAGCAGTACTTC. This sequence encodes CASSLSTGGLAEQYF.

The rearrangement links TRBV6-6 to TRBJ1-1; perhaps TRBD1 as D (5 bases). Between the trimmed V and J ends, which lost 6 bases and 4 bases, there was a span of 15 bases. The CDR3 sequence is 14 residues long. CDR1 and CDR2 from the germline V gene are MNHNY and SVGAGI (reference sequence). The CDR3 sequence: CASRAPGQGTEAFF. In nucleotides, the CDR3 is TGTGCCAGCAGGGCGCCCGGACAAGGCACTGAAGCTTTCTTT.

This clonotype was detected a few times. The chain is built from TRBV9 and TRBJ1-1; D remains unclear. V was trimmed by 3 bases and J by 8 bases, leaving 11 bases between them. Germline loops: CDR1 SGDLS, CDR2 YYNGEE. CDR3 length: 12 amino acids. The CDR3 nucleotides are TGTGCCAGCAGCGAAGTGAACGTCGAAGCTTTCTTT. It translates to CASSEVNVEAFF.

There are a few counts of this clonotype. The CDR3, as DNA: TGCGCCAGCAGCCGAGAACCGGGACTAGCATGGGATGAGCAGTTCTTC. It encodes CASSREPGLAWDEQFF. The rearrangement uses TRBV4-3 and TRBJ2-1; 9 positions match TRBD2. The trim removed 4 bases at V and 8 bases at J, leaving 12 bases unmatched. The germline V gene has CDR1 LGHNA and CDR2 YSLEER. This CDR3 comprises 16 residues.

This clonotype showed up just a few times. The CDR3 bases are TGTGCCAGCAGTGAAACCTTCCAGGGTTACGAGCAGTACTTC. Translated: CASSETFQGYEQYF. The V call is TRBV6-1, the J call TRBJ2-7; possibly TRBD1 for D (5 bases). The CDR3 has 14 residues. Trimming took 2 bases from V and 4 from J, leaving 12 bases between them. Germline loops: CDR1 MNHNS, CDR2 SASEGT.

This chain uses TRBV27 with TRBJ2-1; perhaps TRBD2 as D (6 bases). The V end was cut by 5 bases, the J end by 2 bases, with 13 bases between. Germline V gene sequence: CDR1 MNHEY, CDR2 SMNVEV (reference sequence). The CDR3 extends over 15 amino acids. DNA of the CDR3: TGTGCCAGCAGTACTAGGACTATAGCCTACAATGAGCAGTTCTTC. Translation gives CASSTRTIAYNEQFF.

On this clonotype itself: A junction boundary mismatches the germline segment, possibly from a read error. The chain employs TRBV11-2 and TRBJ2-7, with TRBD2 matching 12 bases. The CDR3 extends over 17 amino acids. Germline V CDR1 and CDR2: SGHAT, FQNNGV. The CDR3 sequence: CVSSLTSGGPISYEQYF. In DNA, the CDR3 is TGTGTCAGCAGCTTGACTAGCGGGGGACCCATCTCCTACGAGCAGTACTTC.

This clonotype was seen more than once but under ten times. J is TRBJ1-6 and V is TRBV10-3; 9 nucleotides line up with TRBD1. The trim removed 5 bases at V and 6 bases at J, leaving 5 bases unmatched. Germline CDR1 ENHRY, CDR2 SYGVKD. The CDR3 spans 15 residues. The DNA for the CDR3 is TGTGCCATCAGTCCTAGGACAGGGGTTAATTCACCCCTCCACTTT. Its translation is CAISPRTGVNSPLHF.

This clonotype was counted a few times. CDR3 in DNA: TGTGCCAGCAGCTCAACAGGTGCTCTCAATGAAAAACTGTTTTTT. Its protein is CASSSTGALNEKLFF. The chain has TRBV7-9 and TRBJ1-4; perhaps TRBD1 as D (5 bases). Germline CDR1 reads SEHNR; CDR2 reads FQNEAQ (reference sequence). CDR3 size: 15 residues. The V gene lost 4 bases and the J gene lost 5 bases, with 14 bases spanning the gap.

The chain has TRBV24-1 and TRBJ2-1; D is unresolved. The CDR3 consists of 16 residues. CDR1 KGHDR and CDR2 SFDVKD come from the germline V gene. Trimming shortened V by 0 bases and J by 2 bases, and 10 bases separated the two germline ends. DNA for the CDR3: TGTGCCACCAGTGATTTGAAAGGCTCACCCTACAATGAGCAGTTCTTC. This translates into CATSDLKGSPYNEQFF.

The V and J genes are TRBV28 and TRBJ2-3; TRBD2 matches at 11 bases. This CDR3 is 18 amino acids long. Losses at the gene ends were 2 bases for V and 0 bases for J; bases not matched to a gene: 7. Germline-derived CDR1 and CDR2 are MDHEN and SYDVKM. Here the CDR3 reads CASSLPGLAVDSTDTQYF. DNA of the CDR3: TGTGCCAGCAGTTTACCGGGACTAGCGGTTGACAGCACAGATACGCAGTATTTT.

There are a few counts of this clonotype. The chain joins TRBV29-1 to TRBJ2-1; D perhaps matches TRBD2 (6 bases). V gave up 6 bases and J gave up 3 bases, with 18 bases separating them. The CDR3 is 15 amino acids. Per the germline V gene, CDR1 is SQVTM and CDR2 is ANQGSEA. The CDR3 region has the DNA TGCAGCGTAACATGGGGGGACGGGGGCTACAATGAGCAGTTCTTC. Translated, it gives CSVTWGDGGYNEQFF.

The chain links TRBV20-1 to TRBJ2-1; D may correspond to TRBD1 or TRBD2 (5 bases each). Trimming removed 3 bases from V and 2 bases from J, with 14 bases in between. Germline V gene sequence: CDR1 DFQATT, CDR2 SNEGSKA (reference sequence). This CDR3 has 15 residues. CDR3 sequence: CSASGWDQTYNEQFF. The CDR3, as DNA: TGCAGTGCTAGTGGCTGGGACCAAACCTACAATGAGCAGTTCTTC.

DNA for the CDR3: TGCAGTGCTAGCAGGATCACAGATACGCAGTATTTT. It encodes CSASRITDTQYF. The chain joins TRBV20-1 to TRBJ2-3; D uncertain. This CDR3 has 12 amino acids. Trimming removed 3 bases from V and 2 bases from J, with 6 bases in between. Per germline, CDR1 DFQATT and CDR2 SNEGSKA (reference sequence).

This chain uses TRBV6-5 with TRBJ1-2; D call uncertain. Trimming took off 6 bases at V and 1 base at J, with 18 bases between the two ends. Germline CDR1 is MNHEY and CDR2 is SVGAGI. The CDR3 consists of 16 residues. The CDR3 DNA reads as TGTGCCAGCAGCGCAATCCATCGGGAGCTTAACTATGGCTACACCTTC. Amino acid sequence: CASSAIHRELNYGYTF.

This chain links TRBV29-1 with TRBJ2-3; 8 bases fit TRBD2. Germline CDR1 is SQVTM and CDR2 is ANQGSEA. Trimming took 4 bases from V and 4 from J; bases not matched to a gene: 10. The CDR3 has 15 amino acids. This chain's CDR3 is CSVAMGGRTPDTQYF. The CDR3 DNA sequence: TGCAGCGTTGCGATGGGCGGGAGGACCCCAGATACGCAGTATTTT.

In regard to this clonotype: At one boundary the junction diverges from the germline segment, which might be a read error. The chain uses TRBV15 and TRBJ1-4; maybe TRBD1 (5 bases). This CDR3 is 14 amino acids long. Germline V gene lookup returns CDR1 LNHNV and CDR2 YYDKDF (reference sequence). This CDR3 reads CATSDRQNNEKRFF. The CDR3 DNA reads as TGTGCCACCAGCGACCGACAGAATAATGAAAAACGGTTTTTT.

The chain employs TRBV20-1 and TRBJ1-2, with D uncertain. Trimming cost V 2 bases and J 4 bases, with 11 bases left between them. This CDR3 spans 13 amino acids. CDR1 is DFQATT and CDR2 is SNEGSKA in the germline V gene (reference sequence). The CDR3 region is CSARQSDGYGYTF. The CDR3 nucleotides are TGCAGTGCTAGACAAAGTGATGGCTATGGCTACACCTTC.

Concerning this clonotype: Mismatch with germline at one junction end may stem from a read error. V usage is TRBV7-2 and J usage is TRBJ1-2; D is undetermined. Looked up from germline, CDR1 is SGHTA and CDR2 is FQGNSA. CDR3 length: 13 amino acids. As DNA, the CDR3 is TGTGTCAGCAGCTTGAACCTCCTGGCGGGCTACACCTTC. This encodes CVSSLNLLAGYTF.

The chain employs TRBV2 and TRBJ2-7; 9 bases agree with TRBD1. The germline V gene has CDR1 SNHLY and CDR2 FYNNEI. The J segment lost 7 bases and the V segment lost 7 bases, leaving 8 bases of the junction unmatched. The CDR3 loop spans 13 amino acids. The CDR3, as DNA: TGTGCCAGCAAGGTACAGGGGGCTCGGGAGCAGTACTTC. This translates into CASKVQGAREQYF.